This TCR beta chain was identified in a study of tumor-infiltrating lymphocytes in primary liver carcinoma. For the study at large: T1-T3 N0M0 was the stage of the tumors, which were roughly 4.2 to 10 cm across. Overall study findings and caveats: Unsorted bulk processing meant the study did not compare CD4+ and CD8+ repertoires. The difference in top-250-clone fraction between tumors and blood was significant, favoring tumors (p = 0.039).

The researchers obtained blood RNA from unsorted whole blood and also extracted germline DNA. Germline V gene sequence: CDR1 MGHRA, CDR2 YSYEKL. Losses at the gene ends were 3 bases for V and 1 base for J; bases not matched to a gene: 14. The CDR3 spans 19 residues. Ten or more counts support this clonotype. Its antigen is still unknown. TCR beta cDNA was prepared out of roughly 0.5 ug total RNA by means of a constant-region primer. Slightly modified ARM-PCR with three nested multiplex PCR rounds yielded TCR beta libraries. The two initial PCR rounds, roughly 10 cycles each, used TRBV1-TRBV30 forward and C-beta reverse primers. TCRdb re-called the multiplex PCR reads with MiXCR, one entry per CDR3 protein. The sample contains just over 300,000 distinct CDR3 sequences, around 50% of which appear only once.

The source material was peripheral blood. The rearrangement uses TRBV4-1 and TRBJ2-5; 10 bases line up with TRBD2. This TCR was sampled from a woman in her thirties with primary liver carcinoma and hepatitis B virus infection. The CDR3 nucleotides are TGCGCCAGCAGCCATCCGGGACTAGCGACGGGGCCCACCCAAGAGACCCAGTACTTC. Amino acid sequence: CASSHPGLATGPTQETQYF.